This TCR beta chain was sequenced for a study of CD8+ T cells in alopecia areata. Study at large: Treated patients swallowed 5 to 10 mg of oral tofacitinib twice daily. Study-level results: There were also resident alphabeta T cells of normal skin sequenced in scalp samples. Lesional scalp exceeded normal scalp in clonality, especially in alopecia totalis/universalis.

The CDR3 runs 13 residues. After removal of 8 bases from V and 5 bases from J, the junction contained 2 bases not matched to a gene. CDR1 is MNHEY and CDR2 is SVGAGI in the germline V gene. Extracted RNA was reverse transcribed into cDNA, the sequencing template. Sequenced by immunoSEQ multiplex PCR; TCRdb stores in-frame clones only, minus some. Of around 200,000 clones listed, about three fifths are singletons. This clone was counted only a few times. Its specificity is unknown. Described treatment: oral pan-JAK inhibitor, 5-10 mg twice daily. Sampling of alopecia areata patients yielded lesional scalp punch biopsies as well as peripheral blood.

The sequenced sample was CD4+ T cells sorted from blood, obtained at week 4, from a patient treated with tofacitinib. The receptor comes from a human donor with alopecia areata. This chain joins TRBV6-5 and TRBJ2-2; 10 bases agree with TRBD1. CDR3 loop: CASRDRGTGELFF. The CDR3 nucleotides are TGTGCCAGCCGGGACAGGGGTACCGGGGAGCTGTTTTTT.